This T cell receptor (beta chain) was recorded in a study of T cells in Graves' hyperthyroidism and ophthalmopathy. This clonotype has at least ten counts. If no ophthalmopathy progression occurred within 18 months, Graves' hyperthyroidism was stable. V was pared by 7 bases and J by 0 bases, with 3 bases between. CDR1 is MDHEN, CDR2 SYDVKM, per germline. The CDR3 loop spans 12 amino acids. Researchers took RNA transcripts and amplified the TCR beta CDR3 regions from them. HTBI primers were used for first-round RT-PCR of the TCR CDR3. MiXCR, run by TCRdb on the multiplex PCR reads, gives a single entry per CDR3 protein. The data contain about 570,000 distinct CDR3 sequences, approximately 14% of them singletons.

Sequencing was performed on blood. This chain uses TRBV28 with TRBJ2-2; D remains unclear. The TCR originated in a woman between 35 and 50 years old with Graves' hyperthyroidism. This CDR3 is CASNPNTGELFF. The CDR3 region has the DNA TGTGCCAGCAATCCGAACACCGGGGAGCTGTTTTTT.